This T cell receptor beta chain emerged from a study of T cells in Graves' hyperthyroidism and ophthalmopathy. Under 3 months was the duration of disease in ophthalmopathy patients, who also had a Clinical Activity Score of at least 3 and a NOSPECS grade of at least 4. The CDR3 is 15 amino acids. Germline CDR1 and CDR2: DFQATT and SNEGSKA (reference sequence). Germline trimming cut 3 bases from V and 5 bases from J; bases unmatched to any gene: 10. Study conclusions and caveats: The authors' 13 V-J model separated ophthalmopathy from stable hyperthyroidism.

Amplification of TCR beta CDR3 regions used RNA as the template. The HTBI primer set drove a first-round RT-PCR of the TCR CDR3. TCRdb re-analysed the multiplex PCR reads in MiXCR, keeping a single row per CDR3 protein. The data show about 610,000 distinct CDR3 sequences, approximately 15% seen once. This clonotype was seen more than once but under ten times. Its antigen remains unknown. The V call is TRBV20-1, the J call TRBJ2-5, with 9 bases matching TRBD2. The TCR comes from a woman between 35 and 50 years old with Graves' ophthalmopathy. The material sequenced was blood. The DNA for the CDR3 is TGCAGTGCTAGCCCAGAGACTAGCGGATGGGAGACCCAGTACTTC. Translated: CSASPETSGWETQYF.